In this sample, the clone carrying this TCR beta chain is medium-sized. Its cognate antigen is unknown. The V end lost 2 bases, the J end lost 0 bases, and 5 bases lay between the germline ends. Germline V lookup: CDR1 MGHRA, CDR2 YSYEKL. This CDR3 has 14 residues. This entry is derived from a study of siplizumab effects on memory and regulatory T cells. Study outcomes and limitations: Mean Treg-derived proportions of mappable alloreactive CD4+ clones were 68.8% for siplizumab and around 30% for controls.

The mixed lymphocyte reaction cells were held in coculture (37°C) for 5 to 6 days. Repertoires were generated with immunoSEQ multiplex PCR, while TCRdb's copy carries only in-frame clones and drops some. The sample lists over 10,000 clones; around 45% were seen once. The J gene is TRBJ1-5, the V gene TRBV4-1; D call uncertain. The sample taken for sequencing was CFSE-low (dividing) CD8+ T cells sorted from an allogeneic mixed lymphocyte reaction. The source is a human donor in good health; the cells came from an allogeneic mixed lymphocyte reaction. Some clones in this sample may be carry-over from other donors' samples. DNA for the CDR3: TGCGCCAGCAGCCAATCTTATAGCAATCAGCCCCAGCATTTT. Amino acids: CASSQSYSNQPQHF.